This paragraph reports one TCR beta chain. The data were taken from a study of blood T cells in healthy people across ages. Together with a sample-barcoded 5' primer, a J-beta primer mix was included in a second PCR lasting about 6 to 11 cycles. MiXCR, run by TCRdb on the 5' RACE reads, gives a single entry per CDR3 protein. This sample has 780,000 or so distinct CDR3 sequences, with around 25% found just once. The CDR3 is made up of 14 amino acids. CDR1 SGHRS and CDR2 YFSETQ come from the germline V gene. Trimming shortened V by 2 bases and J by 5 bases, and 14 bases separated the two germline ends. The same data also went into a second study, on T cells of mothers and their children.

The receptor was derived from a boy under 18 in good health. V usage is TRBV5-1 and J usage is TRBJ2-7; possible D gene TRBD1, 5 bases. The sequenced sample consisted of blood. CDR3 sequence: CASSFRADRNEQYF. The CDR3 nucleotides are TGCGCCAGCAGCTTCCGAGCCGACAGAAACGAGCAGTACTTC.